Reported below is one TCR beta chain. The sample belongs to a study of blood T cell repertoires in COVID-19. Study-level background: COVID-19 samples from acute and convalescent phases originated in the United States, Italy and Spain. PBMCs, B-cell-depleted T cells, or T cells were the source of the cDNA or gDNA that made up the material.

As handled by the study authors: Using reference gene primer amplification, nucleated cell counts were estimated. TCRdb's copy holds only in-frame clones and misses some; the assay was immunoSEQ multiplex PCR. D and trimming were read from the DNA, whereas the V and J calls and clone size are those reported in that table. Found here are some 77,000 clones, about 82% of them singletons; the top ten hold 1.8%. The sequence came from a woman between 55 and 75 years old with acute or convalescent COVID-19. Sequenced: peripheral blood.

The DNA for the CDR3 is TGTGCCAGCAGCCTAGGACGTGGACAGAATAATTCACCCCTCCACTTT. Its protein product is CASSLGRGQNNSPLHF. V is TRBV4-2 and J is TRBJ1-6; TRBD1 is a possible D gene (6 bases). CDR3 length: 16 residues. V lost 4 bases and J lost 5, with 15 bases in between. Germline V gene data show CDR1 as LGHNA and CDR2 as YNFKEQ.